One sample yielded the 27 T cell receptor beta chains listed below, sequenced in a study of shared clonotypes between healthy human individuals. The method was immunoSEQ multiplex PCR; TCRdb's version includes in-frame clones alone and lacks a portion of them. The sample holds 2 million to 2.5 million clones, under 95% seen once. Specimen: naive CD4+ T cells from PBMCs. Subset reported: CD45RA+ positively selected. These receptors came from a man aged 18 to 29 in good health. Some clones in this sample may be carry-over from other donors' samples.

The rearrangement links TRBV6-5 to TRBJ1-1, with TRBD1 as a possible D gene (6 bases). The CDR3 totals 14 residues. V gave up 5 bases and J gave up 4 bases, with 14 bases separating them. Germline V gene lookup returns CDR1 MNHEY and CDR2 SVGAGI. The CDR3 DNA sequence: TGTGCCAGCAGTCGACTGGGGGGCACCACTGAAGCTTTCTTT. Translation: CASSRLGGTTEAFF.

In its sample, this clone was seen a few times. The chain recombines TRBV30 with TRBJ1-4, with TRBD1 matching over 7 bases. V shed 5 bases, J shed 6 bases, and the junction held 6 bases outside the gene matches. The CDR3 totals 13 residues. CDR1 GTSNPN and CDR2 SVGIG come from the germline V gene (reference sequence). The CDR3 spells CAWGRQGYEKLFF. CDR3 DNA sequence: TGTGCCTGGGGTAGACAGGGATATGAAAAACTGTTTTTT.

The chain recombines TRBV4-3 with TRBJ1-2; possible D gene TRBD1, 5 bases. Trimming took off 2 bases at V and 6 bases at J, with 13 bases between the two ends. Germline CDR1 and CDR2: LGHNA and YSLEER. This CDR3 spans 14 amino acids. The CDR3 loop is CASSQNRDSNGYTF. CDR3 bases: TGCGCCAGCAGCCAAAATCGTGACAGCAATGGCTACACCTTC.

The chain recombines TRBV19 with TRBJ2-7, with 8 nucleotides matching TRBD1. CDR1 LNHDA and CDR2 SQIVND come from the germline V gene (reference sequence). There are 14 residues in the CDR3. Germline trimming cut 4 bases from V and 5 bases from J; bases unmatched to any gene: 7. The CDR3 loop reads CASSTDREIHEQYF. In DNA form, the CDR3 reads TGTGCCAGTAGTACGGACAGGGAGATCCACGAGCAGTACTTC.

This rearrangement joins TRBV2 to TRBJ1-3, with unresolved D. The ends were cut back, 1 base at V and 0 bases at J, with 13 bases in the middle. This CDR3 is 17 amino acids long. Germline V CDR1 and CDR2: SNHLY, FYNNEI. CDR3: CASSEVGRVGSGNTIYF. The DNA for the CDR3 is TGTGCCAGCAGTGAAGTTGGAAGGGTTGGCTCTGGAAACACCATATATTTT.

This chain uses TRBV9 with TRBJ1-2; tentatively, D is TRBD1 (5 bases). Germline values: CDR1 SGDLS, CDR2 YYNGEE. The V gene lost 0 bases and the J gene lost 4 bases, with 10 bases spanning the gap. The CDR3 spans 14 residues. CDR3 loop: CASSVDSGGYGYTF. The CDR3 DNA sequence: TGTGCCAGCAGCGTAGATTCGGGGGGCTATGGCTACACCTTC.

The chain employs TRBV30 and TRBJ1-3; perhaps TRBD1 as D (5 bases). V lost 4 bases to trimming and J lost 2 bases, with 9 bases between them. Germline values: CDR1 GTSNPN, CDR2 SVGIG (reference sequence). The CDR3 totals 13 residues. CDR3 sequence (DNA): TGTGCCTGGACCCAGGGCCCTGGAAACACCATATATTTT. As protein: CAWTQGPGNTIYF.

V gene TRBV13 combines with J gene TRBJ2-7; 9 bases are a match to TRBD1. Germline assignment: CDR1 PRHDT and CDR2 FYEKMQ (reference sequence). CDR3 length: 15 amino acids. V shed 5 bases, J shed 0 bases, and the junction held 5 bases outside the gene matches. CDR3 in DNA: TGTGCCAGCAGCCCCTGGGACAGGGACTCCTACGAGCAGTACTTC. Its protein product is CASSPWDRDSYEQYF. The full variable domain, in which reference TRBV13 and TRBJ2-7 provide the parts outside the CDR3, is AAGVIQSPRHLIKEKRETATLKCYPIPRHDTVYWYQQGPGQDPQFLISFYEKMQSDKGSIPDRFSAQQFSDYHSELNMSSLELGDSALYFCASSPWDRDSYEQYFGPGTRLTVT.

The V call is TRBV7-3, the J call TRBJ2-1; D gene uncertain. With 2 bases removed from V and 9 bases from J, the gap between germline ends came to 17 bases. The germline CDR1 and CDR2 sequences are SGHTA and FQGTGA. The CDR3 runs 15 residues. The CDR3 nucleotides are TGTGCCAGCAGCTTACATGAAATGTCTCTAGGTGAGCAGTTCTTC. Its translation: CASSLHEMSLGEQFF.

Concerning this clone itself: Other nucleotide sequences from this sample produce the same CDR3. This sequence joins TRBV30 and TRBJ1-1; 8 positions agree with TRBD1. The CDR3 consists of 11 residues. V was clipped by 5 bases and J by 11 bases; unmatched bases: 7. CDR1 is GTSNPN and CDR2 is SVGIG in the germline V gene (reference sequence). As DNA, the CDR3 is TGTGCCTGGCAGGGGGCGGGGGGTGCTTTCTTT. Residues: CAWQGAGGAFF.

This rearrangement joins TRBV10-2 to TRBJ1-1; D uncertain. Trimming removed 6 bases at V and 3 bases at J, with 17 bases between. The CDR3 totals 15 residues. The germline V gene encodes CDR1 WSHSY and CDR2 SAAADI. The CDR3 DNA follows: TGCGCCAGCAGGGGGTTATTTGGCCCAGACACTGAAGCTTTCTTT. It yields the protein CASRGLFGPDTEAFF.

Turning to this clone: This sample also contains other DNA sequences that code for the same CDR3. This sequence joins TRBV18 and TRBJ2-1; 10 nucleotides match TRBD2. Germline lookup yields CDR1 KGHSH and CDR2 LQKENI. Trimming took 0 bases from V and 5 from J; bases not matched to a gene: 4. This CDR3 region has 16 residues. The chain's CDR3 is CASSPPSLAGDNEQFF. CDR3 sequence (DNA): TGTGCCAGCTCACCACCTAGTCTAGCGGGAGACAATGAGCAGTTCTTC.

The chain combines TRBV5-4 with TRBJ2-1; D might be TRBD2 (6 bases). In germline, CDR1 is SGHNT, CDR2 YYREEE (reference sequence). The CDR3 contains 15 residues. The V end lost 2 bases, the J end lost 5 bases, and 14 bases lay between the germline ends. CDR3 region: CASSLYGGLDNEQFF. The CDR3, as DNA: TGTGCCAGCAGCTTATATGGAGGGTTGGACAATGAGCAGTTCTTC.

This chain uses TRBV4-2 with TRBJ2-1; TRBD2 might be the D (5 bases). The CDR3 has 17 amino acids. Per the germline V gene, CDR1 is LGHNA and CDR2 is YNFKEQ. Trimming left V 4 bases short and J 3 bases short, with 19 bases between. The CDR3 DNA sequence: TGTGCCAGCAGCCTCACGTCGGGATCTAGCAGCTACAATGAGCAGTTCTTC. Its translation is CASSLTSGSSSYNEQFF.

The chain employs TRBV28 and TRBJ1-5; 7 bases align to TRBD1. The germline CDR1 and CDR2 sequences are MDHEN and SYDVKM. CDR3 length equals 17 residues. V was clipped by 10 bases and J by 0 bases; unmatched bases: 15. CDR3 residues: CATWPGTALYSNQPQHF. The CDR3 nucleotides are TGTGCCACCTGGCCCGGGACAGCACTCTATAGCAATCAGCCCCAGCATTTT.

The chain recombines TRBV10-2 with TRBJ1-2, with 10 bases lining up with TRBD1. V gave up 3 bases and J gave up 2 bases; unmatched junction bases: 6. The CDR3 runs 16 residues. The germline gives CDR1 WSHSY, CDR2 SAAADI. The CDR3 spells CASSDRDRGYNYGYTF. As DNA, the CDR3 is TGCGCCAGCAGTGACCGGGACAGGGGTTACAACTATGGCTACACCTTC.

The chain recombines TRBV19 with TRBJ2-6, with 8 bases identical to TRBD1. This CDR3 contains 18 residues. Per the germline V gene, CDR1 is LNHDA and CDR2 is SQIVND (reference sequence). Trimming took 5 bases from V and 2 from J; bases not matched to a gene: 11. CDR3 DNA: TGTGCCAGTAGTTTCGTCTCGTTACAGGGGGCTGGGGCCAACGTCCTGACTTTC. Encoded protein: CASSFVSLQGAGANVLTF.

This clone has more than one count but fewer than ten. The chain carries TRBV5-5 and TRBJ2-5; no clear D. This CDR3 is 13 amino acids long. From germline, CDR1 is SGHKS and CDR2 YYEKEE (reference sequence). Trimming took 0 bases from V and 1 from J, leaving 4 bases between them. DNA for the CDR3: TGTGCCAGCAGCTTGGGGGGCCAAGAGACCCAGTACTTC. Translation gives CASSLGGQETQYF.

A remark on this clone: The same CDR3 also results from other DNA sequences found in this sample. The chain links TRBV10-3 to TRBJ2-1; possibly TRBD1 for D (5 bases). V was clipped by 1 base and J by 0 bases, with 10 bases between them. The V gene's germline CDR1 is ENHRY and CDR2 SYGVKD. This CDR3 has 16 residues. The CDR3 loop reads CAISEFGQGSYNEQFF. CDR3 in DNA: TGTGCCATCAGTGAGTTCGGGCAGGGCTCCTACAATGAGCAGTTCTTC.

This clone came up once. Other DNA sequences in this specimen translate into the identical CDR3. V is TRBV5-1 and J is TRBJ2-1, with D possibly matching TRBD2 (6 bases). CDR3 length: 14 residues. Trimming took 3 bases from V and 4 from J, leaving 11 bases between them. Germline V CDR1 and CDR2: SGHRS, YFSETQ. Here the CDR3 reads CASSSGEAYNEQFF. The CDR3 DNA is TGCGCCAGCAGCTCGGGGGAGGCATACAATGAGCAGTTCTTC.

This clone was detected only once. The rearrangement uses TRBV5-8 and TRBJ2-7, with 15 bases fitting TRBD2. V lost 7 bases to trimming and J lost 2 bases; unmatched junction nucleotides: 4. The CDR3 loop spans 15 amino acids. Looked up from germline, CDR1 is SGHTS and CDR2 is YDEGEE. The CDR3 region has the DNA TGTGCCAGCGGACTAGCGGGAGGGAAAACCTACGAGCAGTACTTC. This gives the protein CASGLAGGKTYEQYF. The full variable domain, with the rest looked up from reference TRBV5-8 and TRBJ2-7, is EAGVTQSPTHLIKTRGQQATLRCSPISGHTSVYWYQQALGLGLQFLLWYDEGEERNRGNFPPRFSGRQFPNYSSELNVNALELEDSALYLCASGLAGGKTYEQYFGPGTRLTVT.

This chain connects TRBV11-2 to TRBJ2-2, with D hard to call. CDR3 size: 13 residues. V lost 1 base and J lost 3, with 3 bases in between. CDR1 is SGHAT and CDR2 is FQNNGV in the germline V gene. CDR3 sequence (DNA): TGTGCCAGCAGCTTAGCAGACACCGGGGAGCTGTTTTTT. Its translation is CASSLADTGELFF.

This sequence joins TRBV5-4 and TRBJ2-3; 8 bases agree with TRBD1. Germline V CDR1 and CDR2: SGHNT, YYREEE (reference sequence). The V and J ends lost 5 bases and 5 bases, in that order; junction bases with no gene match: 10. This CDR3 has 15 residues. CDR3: CASREGGQDLDTQYF. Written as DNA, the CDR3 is TGTGCCAGCAGGGAGGGGGGACAGGATCTAGATACGCAGTATTTT.

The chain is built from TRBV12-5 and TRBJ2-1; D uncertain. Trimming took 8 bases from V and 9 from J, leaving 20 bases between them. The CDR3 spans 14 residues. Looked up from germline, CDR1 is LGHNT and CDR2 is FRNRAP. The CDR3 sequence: CASSLYLPSSEQFF. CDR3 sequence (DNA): TGTGCTAGTTCTCTTTATCTCCCCTCTAGTGAGCAGTTCTTC.

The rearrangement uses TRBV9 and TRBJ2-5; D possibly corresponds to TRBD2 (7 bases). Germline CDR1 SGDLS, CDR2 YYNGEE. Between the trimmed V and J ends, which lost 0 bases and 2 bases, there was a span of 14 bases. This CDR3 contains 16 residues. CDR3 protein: CASSVGRGGRQETQYF. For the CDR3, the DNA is TGTGCCAGCAGCGTAGGGAGGGGGGGGCGTCAAGAGACCCAGTACTTC.

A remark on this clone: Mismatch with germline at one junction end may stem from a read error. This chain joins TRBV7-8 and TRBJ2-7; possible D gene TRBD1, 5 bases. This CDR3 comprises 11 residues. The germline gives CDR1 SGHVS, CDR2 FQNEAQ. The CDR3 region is CARVLTYEQYF. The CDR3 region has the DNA TGCGCCAGGGTCCTCACCTACGAGCAGTACTTC.

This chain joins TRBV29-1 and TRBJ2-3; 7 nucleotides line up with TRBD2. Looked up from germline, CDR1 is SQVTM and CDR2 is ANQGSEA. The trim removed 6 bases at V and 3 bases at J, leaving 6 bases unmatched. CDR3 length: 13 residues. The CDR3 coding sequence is TGCAGCGTAATAGCGGGTCCTACAGATACGCAGTATTTT. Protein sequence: CSVIAGPTDTQYF.